This section outlines one T cell receptor (beta chain) sequence together with its context. The data were obtained in a study of PD-L1 blockade in urothelial cancer. Background on the study: Bladder-origin urothelial cancer in males described about 90% of the 29 patients. Median T cell yield per blood sample was about 140,000 cells. Investigators checked blood 3 weeks (second dose) and 6 weeks after treatment start.

The ends were cut back, 0 bases at V and 4 bases at J, with 13 bases in the middle. This CDR3 is built from 15 residues. CDR1 SGHRS and CDR2 YFSETQ come from the germline V gene. Locally advanced or metastatic urothelial carcinoma affected the patients. Some clones are missing from TCRdb's copy, which holds only in-frame ones; the method was immunoSEQ multiplex PCR. The sample holds 50,000 or so clones; around 79% are singletons and the top ten take 4% to 5%. The source was PBMCs, collected around atezolizumab (anti-PD-L1) treatment. This TCR derives from a man between 65 and 79 years old with urothelial cancer. The chain carries TRBV5-1 and TRBJ1-1; a possible D gene is TRBD1 (5 bases). CDR3 in DNA: TGCGCCAGCAGCTTGGCCGGGGGGTTCAGCACTGAAGCTTTCTTT. This encodes CASSLAGGFSTEAFF.